A selection of T cell receptor beta chains follows, all from one sample in a study of shared clonotypes between healthy human individuals. Libraries were prepared by immunoSEQ multiplex PCR; TCRdb keeps only in-frame clonotypes and omits some of them. Among more than 2 million clones listed, approximately 95% were seen once. Sample: naive CD8+ T cells sorted from blood. These receptors all stem from a man aged 18 to 30 in good health. CDR3s include the opening cysteine and the closing phenylalanine or tryptophan. Rows give clone size only sometimes, using once, few, many, or a class for an expanded clone.

V gene: TRBV19; J gene: TRBJ2-2; clone size: .; CDR3 protein: CASAQVALDTGELFF
V gene: TRBV5-4; J gene: TRBJ2-1; clone size: .; CDR3 protein: CASSLDGRAYNEQFF
V gene: TRBV11-2; J gene: TRBJ2-1; clone size: once; CDR3 protein: CASSLEGQSSYNEQFF
V gene: TRBV2; J gene: TRBJ2-1; clone size: .; CDR3 protein: CASSDIGQGPLLEQFF
V gene: TRBV28; J gene: TRBJ2-7; clone size: .; CDR3 protein: CASTPNSGISYEQYF
V gene: TRBV7-9; J gene: TRBJ2-7; clone size: .; CDR3 protein: CASSLNRDYEQYF
V gene: TRBV5-4; J gene: TRBJ1-1; clone size: .; CDR3 protein: CASSPEGRTQEAFF
V gene: TRBV6-5; J gene: TRBJ2-1; clone size: .; CDR3 protein: CASTRPDYNEQFF
V gene: TRBV19; J gene: TRBJ2-1; clone size: .; CDR3 protein: CASSSLAPSTYNEQFF
V gene: TRBV10-3; J gene: TRBJ2-7; clone size: once; CDR3 protein: CAISETDNPYEQYF
V gene: TRBV5-6; J gene: TRBJ2-7; clone size: .; CDR3 protein: CASRSTGSYEQYF
V gene: TRBV28; J gene: TRBJ1-1; clone size: .; CDR3 protein: CASSLTPGRGMNTEAFF
V gene: TRBV6-5; J gene: TRBJ1-4; clone size: .; CDR3 protein: CASRGWGGLYEKLFF
V gene: TRBV6-1; J gene: TRBJ2-7; clone size: .; CDR3 protein: CASSEYWVYEQYF
V gene: TRBV6-1; J gene: TRBJ2-7; clone size: .; CDR3 protein: CTSGKGMKYEQYF
V gene: TRBV5-5; J gene: TRBJ1-2; clone size: .; CDR3 protein: CASSLLWEPPLNYGYTF
V gene: TRBV30; J gene: TRBJ1-1; clone size: .; CDR3 protein: CAWTTQGITVNTEAFF
V gene: TRBV4-3; J gene: TRBJ2-2; clone size: .; CDR3 protein: CASSQDISGLANTGELFF
V gene: TRBV4-1; J gene: TRBJ2-3; clone size: .; CDR3 protein: CASSQVGAGAQDTQYF
V gene: TRBV6-5; J gene: TRBJ2-5; clone size: .; CDR3 protein: CASRPTGSPQETQYF
V gene: TRBV30; J gene: TRBJ2-7; clone size: once; CDR3 protein: CAWNLMGQGEFYEQYF
V gene: TRBV11-2; J gene: TRBJ2-2; clone size: .; CDR3 protein: CASTSNTGELFF
V gene: TRBV11-3; J gene: TRBJ2-1; clone size: .; CDR3 protein: CASSFTLYNEQFF
V gene: TRBV10-3; J gene: TRBJ2-1; clone size: .; CDR3 protein: CAISAETSGNYNEQFF
V gene: TRBV13; J gene: TRBJ1-2; clone size: .; CDR3 protein: CASSSEGARYGYTF
V gene: TRBV7-6; J gene: TRBJ2-5; clone size: .; CDR3 protein: CASSSGLAVVQETQYF
V gene: TRBV6-5; J gene: TRBJ2-1; clone size: .; CDR3 protein: CASSYSRTSGSEQFF
V gene: TRBV7-8; J gene: TRBJ2-7; clone size: .; CDR3 protein: CASSNFDWGYEQYF
V gene: TRBV4-1; J gene: TRBJ2-7; clone size: .; CDR3 protein: CASSQGPKERKTYEQYF
V gene: TRBV30; J gene: TRBJ1-1; clone size: .; CDR3 protein: CAWSLEAGWNTEAFF
V gene: TRBV6-5; J gene: TRBJ1-1; clone size: .; CDR3 protein: CASSPAFKNTEAFF
V gene: TRBV13; J gene: TRBJ2-5; clone size: .; CDR3 protein: CASTLAGGGETQYF
V gene: TRBV27; J gene: TRBJ2-7; clone size: .; CDR3 protein: CASSTIAGDAYEQYF
V gene: TRBV4-1; J gene: TRBJ2-1; clone size: .; CDR3 protein: CASSQDPGGNSYNEQFF
V gene: TRBV4-1; J gene: TRBJ2-5; clone size: .; CDR3 protein: CASSQDPQWGEETQYF